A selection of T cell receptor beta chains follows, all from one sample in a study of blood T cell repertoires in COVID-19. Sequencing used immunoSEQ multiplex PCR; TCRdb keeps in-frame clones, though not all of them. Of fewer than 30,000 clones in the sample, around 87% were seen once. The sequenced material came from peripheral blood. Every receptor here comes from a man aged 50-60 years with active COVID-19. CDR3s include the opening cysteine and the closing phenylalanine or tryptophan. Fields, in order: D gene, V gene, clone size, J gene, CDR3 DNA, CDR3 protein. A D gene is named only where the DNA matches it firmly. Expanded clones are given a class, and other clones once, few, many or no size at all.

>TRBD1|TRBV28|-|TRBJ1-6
TGTGCCAGCATACCACCAGGGGGCGCATCACCCCTCCACTTT
CASIPPGGASPLHF
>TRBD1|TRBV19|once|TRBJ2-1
TGTGCCAGTAGTCAGACAGGGACCCACTCCTACAATGAGCAGTTCTTC
CASSQTGTHSYNEQFF
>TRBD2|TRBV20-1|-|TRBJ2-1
TGCAGTGCTAGTTGGTCTAGCGGCTACTCCTACAATGAGCAGTTCTTC
CSASWSSGYSYNEQFF
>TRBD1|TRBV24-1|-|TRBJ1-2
TGTGCCACCAGAAATTCGACAGGGTTAGGCTACACCTTC
CATRNSTGLGYTF
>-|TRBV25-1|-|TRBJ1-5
TGTGCCAGCAGTGAATCAGGCAGTTATAGCAATCAGCCCCAGCATTTT
CASSESGSYSNQPQHF
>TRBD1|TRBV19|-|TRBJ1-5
TGTGCCAGTACCTCCTCGGACAGGGGGATCCAGCCCCAGCATTTT
CASTSSDRGIQPQHF
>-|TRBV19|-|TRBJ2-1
TGTGCCAGTAGTCAGTTGGATGAGCAGTTCTTC
CASSQLDEQFF
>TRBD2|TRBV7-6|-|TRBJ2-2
TGTGCCAGCAGCGAGGGACTAGCGGGAGGAAACACCGGGGAGCTGTTTTTT
CASSEGLAGGNTGELFF
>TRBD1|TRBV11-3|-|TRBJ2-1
TGTGCCAGCAGCTTAGCCGGGACAGGGATCTACAATGAGCAGTTCTTC
CASSLAGTGIYNEQFF
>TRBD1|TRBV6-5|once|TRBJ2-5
TGTGCCAGTAAAAAGGGACAGTACCAAGAGACCCAGTACTTC
CASKKGQYQETQYF
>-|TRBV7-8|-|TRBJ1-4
TGTGCCAGCAGCTTGTTGGAGGGATCTGAAAAACTGTTTTTT
CASSLLEGSEKLFF
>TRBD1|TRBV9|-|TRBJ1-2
TGTGCCAGCAGCGTAGAGGACAGGTTGTTATGGACAGATGGCTACACCTTC
CASSVEDRLLWTDGYTF
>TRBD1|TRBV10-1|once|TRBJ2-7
TGCGCCAGCAGTGGCGGACAGGGGGCTAAATACGAGCAGTACTTC
CASSGGQGAKYEQYF
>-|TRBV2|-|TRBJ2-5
TGTGCCAGCAGGGTAGAAGAGACCCAGTACTTC
CASRVEETQYF
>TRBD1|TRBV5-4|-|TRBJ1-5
TGTGCCAGCAGCAAAGGGGGCACCAATCAGCCCCAGCATTTT
CASSKGGTNQPQHF
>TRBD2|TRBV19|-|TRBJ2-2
TGTGCCAGTAGTACACCCCCAGTAGGCGGGAGGGCCGGTACCGGGGAGCTGTTTTTT
CASSTPPVGGRAGTGELFF
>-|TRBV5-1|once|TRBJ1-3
TGCGCCAGCAGCCTTCAGGGGTCCCCTATCTCTGGAAACACCATATATTTT
CASSLQGSPISGNTIYF
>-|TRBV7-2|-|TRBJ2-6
TGTGCCAGCAGCTTGGCCTCGCGGGGCTCTGGGGCCAACGTCCTGACTTTC
CASSLASRGSGANVLTF
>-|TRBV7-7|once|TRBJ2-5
TGTGCTAGCAGCTTAGGTGGCAGGGTGGGGGAGACCCAGTACTTC
CASSLGGRVGETQYF
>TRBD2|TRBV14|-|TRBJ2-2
TGTGCCAGCAGCCAAGTCGGACTAGCGGGTCCCTCCGGGGAGCTGTTTTTT
CASSQVGLAGPSGELFF
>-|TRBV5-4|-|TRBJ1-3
TGTGCCAGCAGCTTCGGAGGATTAGGAAACACCATATATTTT
CASSFGGLGNTIYF
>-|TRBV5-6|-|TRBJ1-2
TGTGCCAGCAGGGGTAGGACAGCCCTGCATGGCTACACCTTC
CASRGRTALHGYTF
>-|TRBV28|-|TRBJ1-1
TGTGCCAGCAGTTTATCCCCCAGAAGAGGGACTGAAGCTTTCTTT
CASSLSPRRGTEAFF
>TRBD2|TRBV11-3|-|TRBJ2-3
TGTGCCAGCAGATCGAGGACTAGGGGAGTGGATACGCAGTATTTT
CASRSRTRGVDTQYF
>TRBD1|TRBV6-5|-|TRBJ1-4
TGTGCCAGCAGTTACCACAGGGGCGGGGATGAAAAACTGTTTTTT
CASSYHRGGDEKLFF
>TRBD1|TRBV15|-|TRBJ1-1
TGTGCCACCAGCCGTGGCTGGACAGGGAAAAACACTGAAGCTTTCTTT
CATSRGWTGKNTEAFF
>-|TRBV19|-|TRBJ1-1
TGTGCCAGTAGTATGGTTGGCGGTCAGAACACTGAAGCTTTCTTT
CASSMVGGQNTEAFF
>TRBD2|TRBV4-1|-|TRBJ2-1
TGCGCCAGCAGCCAATCGGGGGGGCTGGGGGTCTACAATGAGCAGTTCTTC
CASSQSGGLGVYNEQFF
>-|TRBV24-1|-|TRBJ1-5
TGTGCCACCCAGGGAAATAGCAATCAGCCCCAGCATTTT
CATQGNSNQPQHF